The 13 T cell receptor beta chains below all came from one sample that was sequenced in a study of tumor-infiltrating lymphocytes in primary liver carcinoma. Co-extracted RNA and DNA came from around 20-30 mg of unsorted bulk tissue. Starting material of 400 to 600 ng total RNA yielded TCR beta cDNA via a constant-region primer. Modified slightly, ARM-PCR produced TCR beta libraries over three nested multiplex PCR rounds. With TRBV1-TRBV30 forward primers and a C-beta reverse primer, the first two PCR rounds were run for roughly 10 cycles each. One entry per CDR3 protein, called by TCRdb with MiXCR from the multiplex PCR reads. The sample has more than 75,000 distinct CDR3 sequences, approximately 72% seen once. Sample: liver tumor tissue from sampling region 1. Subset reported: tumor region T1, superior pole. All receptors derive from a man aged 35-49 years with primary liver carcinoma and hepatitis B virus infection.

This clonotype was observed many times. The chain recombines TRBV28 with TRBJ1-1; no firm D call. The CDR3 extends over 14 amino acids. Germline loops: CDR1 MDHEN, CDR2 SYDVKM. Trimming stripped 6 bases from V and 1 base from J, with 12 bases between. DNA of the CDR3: TGTGCCAGCAGCCAACTTAACAGGAACACTGAAGCTTTCTTT. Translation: CASSQLNRNTEAFF.

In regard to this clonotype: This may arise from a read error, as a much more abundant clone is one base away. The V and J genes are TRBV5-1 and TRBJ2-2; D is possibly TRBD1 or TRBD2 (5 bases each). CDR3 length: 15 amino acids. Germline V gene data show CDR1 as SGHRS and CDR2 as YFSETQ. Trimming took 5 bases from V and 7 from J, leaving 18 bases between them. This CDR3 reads CASRTEGYGSGELFF. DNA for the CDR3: TGCGCCAGCAGGACAGAGGGGTACGGTAGCGGGGAGCTGTTTTTT. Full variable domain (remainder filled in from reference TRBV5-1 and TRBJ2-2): KAGVTQTPRYLIKTRGQQVTLSCSPISGHRSVSWYQQTPGQGLQFLFEYFSETQRNKGNFPGRFSGRQFSNSRSEMNVSTLELGDSALYLCASRTEGYGSGELFFGEGSRLTVL.

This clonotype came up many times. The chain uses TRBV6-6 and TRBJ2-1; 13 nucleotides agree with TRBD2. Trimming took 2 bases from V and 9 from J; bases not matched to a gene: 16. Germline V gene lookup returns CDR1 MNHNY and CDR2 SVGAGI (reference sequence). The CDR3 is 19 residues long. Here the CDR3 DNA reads TGTGCCAGCAGTTACCCTATCTTTGGGGGACTAGCGGGAAAGGTTGAGCAGTTCTTC. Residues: CASSYPIFGGLAGKVEQFF.

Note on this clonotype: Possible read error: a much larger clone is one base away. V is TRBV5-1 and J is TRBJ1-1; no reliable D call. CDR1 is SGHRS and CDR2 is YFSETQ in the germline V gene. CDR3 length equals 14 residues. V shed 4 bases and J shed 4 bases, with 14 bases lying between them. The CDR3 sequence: CASSARSTITEAFF. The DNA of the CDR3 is TGCGCCAGCAGCGCCCGCTCCACGATCACTGAAGCTTTCTTT.

The CDR3 sequence is CASRPDGAYNSPLHF. In nucleotides, the CDR3 is TGTGCCAGCAGACCCGACGGGGCCTATAATTCACCCCTCCACTTT. The V gene is TRBV12-3 or TRBV12-4, the J gene TRBJ1-6, with unresolved D. The V end was cut by 6 bases, the J end by 2 bases, with 11 bases between. CDR3 length equals 15 residues.

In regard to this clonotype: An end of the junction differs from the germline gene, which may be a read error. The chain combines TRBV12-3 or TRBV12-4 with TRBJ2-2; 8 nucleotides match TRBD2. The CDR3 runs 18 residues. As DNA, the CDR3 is TGTGCCAGCAGTTTAGATCGTCCTTTGGGACTAGGCACCGGGGAGCTATTTTTT. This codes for CASSLDRPLGLGTGELFF.

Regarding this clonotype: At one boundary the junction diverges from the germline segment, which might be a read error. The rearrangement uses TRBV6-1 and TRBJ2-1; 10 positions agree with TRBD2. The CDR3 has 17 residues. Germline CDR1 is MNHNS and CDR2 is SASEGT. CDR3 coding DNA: TGTGCCAGCAGTGATAGGGCTAGCGGGAGTACCTACAATGGGCAGTTCTTC. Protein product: CASSDRASGSTYNGQFF.

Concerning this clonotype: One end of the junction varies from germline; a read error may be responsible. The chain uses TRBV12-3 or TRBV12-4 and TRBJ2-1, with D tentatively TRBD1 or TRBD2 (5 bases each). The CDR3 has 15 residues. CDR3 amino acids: CTSRAHGKSYSEQFF. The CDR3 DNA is TGTACCAGCAGGGCTCACGGGAAGTCCTACAGTGAGCAGTTCTTC.

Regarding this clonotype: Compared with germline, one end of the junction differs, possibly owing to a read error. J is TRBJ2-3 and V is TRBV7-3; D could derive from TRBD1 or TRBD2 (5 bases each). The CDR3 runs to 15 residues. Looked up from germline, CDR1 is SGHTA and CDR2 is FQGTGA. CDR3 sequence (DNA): TGTGCCAGCAGCAAATCACAGGCTAGCATAGATACGCAGTATTTC. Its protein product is CASSKSQASIDTQYF.

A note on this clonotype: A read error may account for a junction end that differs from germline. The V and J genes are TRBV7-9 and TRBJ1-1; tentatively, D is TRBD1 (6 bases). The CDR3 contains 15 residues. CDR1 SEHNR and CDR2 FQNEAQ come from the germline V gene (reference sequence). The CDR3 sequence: CAGSPQGLMNIEAFF. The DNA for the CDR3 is TGTGCCGGCAGCCCTCAGGGGCTAATGAACATTGAAGCTTTCTTT.

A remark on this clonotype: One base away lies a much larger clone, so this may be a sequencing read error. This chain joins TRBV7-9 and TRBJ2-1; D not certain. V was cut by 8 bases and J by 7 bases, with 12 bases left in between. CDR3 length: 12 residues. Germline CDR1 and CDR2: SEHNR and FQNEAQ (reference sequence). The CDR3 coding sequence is TGTGCCAGCCATATTAGCTCTAATGAGCAGTTCTTC. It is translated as CASHISSNEQFF.

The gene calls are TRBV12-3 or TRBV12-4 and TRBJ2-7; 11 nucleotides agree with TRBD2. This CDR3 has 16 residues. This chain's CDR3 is CTSSLLAGGPPNEQYF. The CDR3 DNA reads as TGTACTAGCAGTTTATTAGCGGGAGGGCCTCCCAACGAGCAGTACTTC.

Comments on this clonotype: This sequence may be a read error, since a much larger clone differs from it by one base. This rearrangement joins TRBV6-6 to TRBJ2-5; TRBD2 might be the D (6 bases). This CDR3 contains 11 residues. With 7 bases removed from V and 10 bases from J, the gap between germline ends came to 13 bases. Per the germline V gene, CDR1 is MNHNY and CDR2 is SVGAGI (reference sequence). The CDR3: CASKLEGIQYF. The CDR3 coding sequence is TGTGCCAGCAAATTGGAGGGGATCCAGTACTTC.